These 15 T cell receptor beta chains were all obtained from the same sample, sequenced in a study of T cells in Graves' hyperthyroidism and ophthalmopathy. RNA transcripts gave rise to amplified TCR beta CDR3 regions. The HTBI primer set was used in a first-round RT-PCR of the TCR CDR3. TCRdb reprocessed the multiplex PCR reads with MiXCR, giving one entry per CDR3 protein. The sample lists around 720,000 distinct CDR3 sequences, 30% to 40% occurring once. What was sequenced was blood. Every receptor here comes from a woman in her 40s with Graves' hyperthyroidism.

Worth noting for this clonotype: The junction differs from germline at one of its ends, possibly a read error. CDR3 in DNA: TGCAGTGCCAGAGGGCGGGACAGGGATCAATTTGAAGATGAAAAACTGTTTTTT. It is translated as CSARGRDRDQFEDEKLFF. The chain is built from TRBV20-1 and TRBJ1-4; 9 bases map to TRBD1. Germline CDR1 reads DFQATT; CDR2 reads SNEGSKA (reference sequence). The CDR3 length is 18 residues.

This clonotype was observed a handful of times. V is TRBV4-3 and J is TRBJ2-7; 8 nucleotides line up with TRBD2. The germline V gene encodes CDR1 LGHNA and CDR2 YSLEER. This CDR3 has 14 amino acids. V dropped 0 bases and J dropped 10; count of bases not matched to a gene: 8. CDR3 sequence: CASSQDLSGGPQYF. In DNA, the CDR3 is TGCGCCAGCAGCCAAGATTTAAGCGGGGGTCCTCAGTACTTC.

To note about this clonotype: This may be a read error: a much more frequent sequence differs by one nucleotide. The chain carries TRBV7-8 and TRBJ2-7; tentatively, D is TRBD1 (6 bases). Trimming removed 5 bases from V and 2 bases from J, with 13 bases in between. CDR1 SGHVS and CDR2 FQNEAQ come from the germline V gene. This CDR3 contains 14 residues. The CDR3 region has the DNA TGTGCCAGCAGCCCCCGGGACACTCCCTACGAGCAGTACTTC. This gives the protein CASSPRDTPYEQYF.

This clonotype was seen repeatedly, ten times or more. V and J are TRBV2 and TRBJ2-6, with D possibly matching TRBD2 (6 bases). V lost 8 bases and J 2 bases, leaving 13 bases between the germline ends. The V gene's germline CDR1 is SNHLY and CDR2 FYNNEI. CDR3 size: 15 residues. DNA for the CDR3: TGTGCCAGCTCCTATTGGGGGGCTGGGGCCAACGTCCTGACTTTC. Protein: CASSYWGAGANVLTF. The whole variable domain, filled in from reference TRBV2 and TRBJ2-6, reads EPEVTQTPSHQVTQMGQEVILRCVPISNHLYFYWYRQILGQKVEFLVSFYNNEISEKSEIFDDQFSVERPDGSNFTLKIRSTKLEDSAMYFCASSYWGAGANVLTFGAGSRLTVL.

In this sample, this clonotype turned up many times. The chain has TRBV10-3 and TRBJ2-7; unclear D gene. From germline, CDR1 is ENHRY and CDR2 SYGVKD. The CDR3 consists of 11 residues. V was trimmed by 10 bases and J by 3 bases, leaving 10 bases between them. This CDR3 reads CATQDLYEQYF. The CDR3, as DNA: TGTGCCACGCAGGACCTCTACGAGCAGTACTTC.

This clonotype was counted only a few times. The V call is TRBV20-1, the J call TRBJ2-1; weak D call: TRBD2 (6 bases). V was shortened by 3 bases and J by 7 bases, with 7 bases between the two germline ends. In germline, CDR1 is DFQATT, CDR2 SNEGSKA (reference sequence). The CDR3 runs to 11 residues. CDR3 in amino acids: CSASGGNEQFF. Written as DNA, the CDR3 is TGCAGTGCTAGCGGGGGAAATGAGCAGTTCTTC.

The chain has TRBV10-3 and TRBJ1-2; 7 positions agree with TRBD1. With V trimmed by 5 bases and J by 0 bases, 12 bases remained unmatched. Germline loops: CDR1 ENHRY, CDR2 SYGVKD. This CDR3 has 17 residues. The CDR3 region is CAISQEGGLQANYGYTF. In DNA, the CDR3 is TGTGCCATCAGTCAGGAAGGGGGCCTACAAGCTAACTATGGCTACACCTTC.

This clonotype was observed at least ten times. The chain couples TRBV19 to TRBJ1-1, with 8 bases lining up with TRBD1. This CDR3 has 14 amino acids. J was trimmed by 5 bases and V by 1 base; bases with no gene match: 3. Germline lookup yields CDR1 LNHDA and CDR2 SQIVND (reference sequence). The CDR3 bases are TGTGCCAGTAGTATAGGGACAGGGACAACTGAAGCTTTCTTT. Translation gives CASSIGTGTTEAFF.

This clonotype was seen ten or more times. The chain links TRBV7-9 to TRBJ1-1; no definite D call. CDR3 length: 13 amino acids. Germline CDR1 reads SEHNR; CDR2 reads FQNEAQ (reference sequence). V was trimmed by 2 bases and J by 1 base, leaving 5 bases between them. DNA of the CDR3: TGTGCCAGCAGCTTACTGGAGAACACTGAAGCTTTCTTT. This translates into CASSLLENTEAFF.

The chain is built from TRBV7-9 and TRBJ1-1; D gene unclear. The CDR3 sequence is 13 residues long. The germline V and J ends were trimmed by 3 bases and 1 base, with 6 bases remaining between them. CDR1 SEHNR and CDR2 FQNEAQ come from the germline V gene (reference sequence). In DNA, the CDR3 is TGTGCCAGCAGCTTTGTGAAGAACACTGAAGCTTTCTTT. Its translation is CASSFVKNTEAFF.

J is TRBJ2-2 and V is TRBV10-3, with D possibly matching TRBD2 (6 bases). Trimming removed 10 bases at V and 1 base at J, with 13 bases between. This CDR3 has 14 amino acids. Germline loops: CDR1 ENHRY, CDR2 SYGVKD. This CDR3 is CASILGGNTGELFF. The CDR3 coding sequence is TGTGCCAGCATCCTCGGGGGGAACACCGGGGAGCTGTTTTTT.

This clonotype was seen many times. The V call is TRBV6-5, the J call TRBJ2-5; TRBD2 aligns across 7 bases. The CDR3 spans 13 residues. In germline, CDR1 is MNHEY, CDR2 SVGAGI. After removal of 6 bases from V and 5 bases from J, the junction contained 6 bases not matched to a gene. DNA of the CDR3: TGTGCCAGCAGCCTCAGACTAGCTGAGACCCAGTACTTC. Protein: CASSLRLAETQYF.

This clonotype was observed a few times. The chain carries TRBV4-3 and TRBJ2-5; perhaps TRBD1 as D (5 bases). CDR3 length: 16 amino acids. Between the trimmed V and J ends, which lost 3 bases and 5 bases, there was a span of 19 bases. From germline, CDR1 is LGHNA and CDR2 YSLEER. CDR3 region: CASSQNHQGIGETQYF. CDR3 DNA sequence: TGCGCCAGCAGCCAGAACCACCAGGGTATAGGGGAGACCCAGTACTTC.

V is TRBV20-1 and J is TRBJ1-4; D is uncertain. This CDR3 contains 14 residues. Germline V lookup: CDR1 DFQATT, CDR2 SNEGSKA (reference sequence). Trimming shortened V by 3 bases and J by 8 bases, and 16 bases separated the two germline ends. CDR3 region: CSARWGGQEEKLFF. The CDR3 DNA reads as TGCAGTGCTAGGTGGGGTGGGCAGGAGGAAAAACTGTTTTTT.

This clonotype was found many times. This chain connects TRBV7-9 to TRBJ2-7; 9 positions match TRBD2. V gave up 1 base and J gave up 4 bases; unmatched junction bases: 5. The CDR3 extends over 15 amino acids. Per the germline V gene, CDR1 is SEHNR and CDR2 is FQNEAQ (reference sequence). Written as DNA, the CDR3 is TGTGCCAGCAGCTTAGGCGCGGGAGGGCCGTACGAGCAGTACTTC. This sequence encodes CASSLGAGGPYEQYF.